A single sample is the source of the 27 T cell receptor beta chains below, sequenced in a study of cytomegalovirus exposure and HLA in healthy donors. PCR primers comprised 60 Vbeta and 13 Jbeta primers. Measured with immunoSEQ multiplex PCR; TCRdb has only the in-frame clones, and not every one. Of about 120,000 clones listed, less than 65% were seen once; the top ten hold 10%. The sample comprised PBMCs. These receptors all come from a middle-aged man in good health and CMV-seropositive.

The V call is TRBV5-1, the J call TRBJ1-5, with D perhaps TRBD1 (6 bases). Trimming removed 6 bases from V and 2 bases from J, with 15 bases in between. The CDR3 spans 15 residues. Germline V gene data show CDR1 as SGHRS and CDR2 as YFSETQ. CDR3 DNA sequence: TGCGCCAGCACCCTTTCGGGGGGCCGCAATCAGCCCCAGCATTTT. Translated: CASTLSGGRNQPQHF. Full variable domain (remainder filled in from reference TRBV5-1 and TRBJ1-5): KAGVTQTPRYLIKTRGQQVTLSCSPISGHRSVSWYQQTPGQGLQFLFEYFSETQRNKGNFPGRFSGRQFSNSRSEMNVSTLELGDSALYLCASTLSGGRNQPQHFGDGTRLSIL.

This clone was counted a few times. V is TRBV1 and J is TRBJ2-1; TRBD2, the table's D call, was not compared with the DNA. TRBV1 is termed a pseudogene. The CDR3 runs 16 residues. The CDR3 bases are TGCACCAGACCGAAGGTAGCGATCCGGGGTGACAATGAGCAGTTCTTC. This encodes CTRPKVAIRGDNEQFF.

The chain uses TRBV10-3 and TRBJ2-1, with 8 positions matching TRBD2. After removal of 7 bases from V and 4 bases from J, the junction contained 6 bases not matched to a gene. The CDR3 loop spans 14 amino acids. CDR1 is ENHRY and CDR2 is SYGVKD in the germline V gene. The CDR3 DNA is TGTGCCATCACCCCGGGGGGGGAATACAATGAGCAGTTCTTC. It codes for CAITPGGEYNEQFF.

V and J are TRBV2 and TRBJ2-2; 11 bases match TRBD2. The CDR3 spans 16 residues. Germline V gene data show CDR1 as SNHLY and CDR2 as FYNNEI. V dropped 5 bases and J dropped 1; count of bases not matched to a gene: 3. The CDR3 DNA reads TGTGCCAGCAGTTTCCTAGCGGGGGGGAACACCGGGGAGCTGTTTTTT. It encodes CASSFLAGGNTGELFF.

This clone was observed a single time. The CDR3 region is CSAGDLSASYNEQFF. The CDR3 bases are TGCAGCGCCGGAGACTTATCCGCTTCCTACAATGAGCAGTTCTTC. The V and J genes are TRBV29-1 and TRBJ2-1; D call uncertain. With 7 bases removed from V and 1 base from J, the gap between germline ends came to 17 bases. Germline V gene lookup returns CDR1 SQVTM and CDR2 ANQGSEA. The CDR3 totals 15 residues.

A few counts support this clone. This rearrangement joins TRBV6-5 to TRBJ2-5, with 7 bases fitting TRBD1. CDR3 length: 14 residues. J was trimmed by 11 bases and V by 2 bases; bases with no gene match: 11. Germline values: CDR1 MNHEY, CDR2 SVGAGI. The CDR3 loop is CASSYRTGGGEQYF. The CDR3 coding sequence is TGTGCCAGCAGTTACAGGACAGGTGGCGGAGAGCAGTACTTC.

The CDR3 sequence: CASSLEQGRAEAFF. The DNA for the CDR3 is TGTGCCAGCAGCTTAGAACAGGGGAGAGCTGAAGCTTTCTTT. The chain combines TRBV7-2 with TRBJ1-1; 7 bases match TRBD1. V shed 1 base and J 6 bases; nucleotides not matched to a gene: 5. CDR3 length equals 14 residues. Germline V gives CDR1 SGHTA, CDR2 FQGNSA.

This chain joins TRBV7-9 and TRBJ1-2; 8 bases match TRBD1. Germline-derived CDR1 and CDR2 are SEHNR and FQNEAQ (reference sequence). The V gene end was trimmed by 5 bases and the J gene end by 10 bases; junction bases not matched to a gene: 6. CDR3 length: 12 amino acids. The CDR3 is CASSRAGGVYTF. The CDR3 region has the DNA TGTGCCAGCAGCCGAGCAGGGGGCGTCTACACCTTC.

Only a few counts were recorded for this clone. The J gene is TRBJ1-3, the V gene TRBV4-2; D is unclear. CDR1 LGHNA and CDR2 YNFKEQ come from the germline V gene. V was shortened by 0 bases and J by 0 bases, with 15 bases between the two germline ends. The CDR3 runs 18 residues. DNA for the CDR3: TGTGCCAGCAGCCAAGATCCTCAAACCGGGTACTCTGGAAACACCATATATTTT. Amino acids: CASSQDPQTGYSGNTIYF.

The CDR3 reads CASSSGEAFEGYTF. CDR3 sequence (DNA): TGCGCCAGCAGCTCGGGGGAGGCTTTCGAGGGCTACACCTTC. The chain carries TRBV5-1 and TRBJ1-2, with a possible D match to TRBD1 (5 bases). The germline gives CDR1 SGHRS, CDR2 YFSETQ. This CDR3 has 14 residues. The V gene lost 3 bases and the J gene lost 8 bases, with 17 bases spanning the gap. Complete variable domain (other parts from reference TRBV5-1 and TRBJ1-2): KAGVTQTPRYLIKTRGQQVTLSCSPISGHRSVSWYQQTPGQGLQFLFEYFSETQRNKGNFPGRFSGRQFSNSRSEMNVSTLELGDSALYLCASSSGEAFEGYTFGSGTRLTVV.

The V call is TRBV18, the J call TRBJ1-1; 8 nucleotides agree with TRBD1. The J segment lost 4 bases and the V segment lost 1 base, leaving 5 bases of the junction unmatched. CDR3 size: 15 residues. Germline V gives CDR1 KGHSH, CDR2 LQKENI. This chain's CDR3 is CASSPRQGALTEAFF. The CDR3 nucleotides read TGTGCCAGCTCACCACGGCAGGGGGCGCTCACTGAAGCTTTCTTT.

This clone turned up a few times. V and J are TRBV18 and TRBJ2-5, with 7 bases fitting TRBD1. Trimming at V came to 0 bases and at J to 1 base, leaving 2 bases not matched to a gene. Germline CDR1 and CDR2: KGHSH and LQKENI. This CDR3 has 15 residues. The chain's CDR3 is CASSPPDRSQETQYF. DNA for the CDR3: TGTGCCAGCTCACCACCGGACAGGTCCCAAGAGACCCAGTACTTC.

This chain links TRBV7-9 with TRBJ1-3, with TRBD1 matching 7 bases. V lost 3 bases, J lost 0 bases, and 2 bases stayed unmatched. The germline V gene has CDR1 SEHNR and CDR2 FQNEAQ (reference sequence). The CDR3 runs to 15 residues. CDR3 nucleotides: TGTGCCAGCAGCTTGGGACAGCCCTCTGGAAACACCATATATTTT. This sequence encodes CASSLGQPSGNTIYF.

The J gene is TRBJ1-1, the V gene TRBV19, with 8 bases aligning to TRBD1. With V trimmed by 3 bases and J by 4 bases, 4 bases remained unmatched. Germline-derived CDR1 and CDR2 are LNHDA and SQIVND (reference sequence). This CDR3 contains 14 residues. This CDR3 is CASSMDRVSTEAFF. The CDR3 bases are TGTGCCAGTAGTATGGACAGGGTCTCCACTGAAGCTTTCTTT. The entire variable domain, with the rest obtained from reference TRBV19 and TRBJ1-1, is as follows: DGGITQSPKYLFRKEGQNVTLSCEQNLNHDAMYWYRQDPGQGLRLIYYSQIVNDFQKGDIAEGYSVSREKKESFPLTVTSAQKNPTAFYLCASSMDRVSTEAFFGQGTRLTVV.

This clone was recorded a few times. This sequence joins TRBV5-1 and TRBJ2-7; possible D gene TRBD2, 5 bases. CDR1 is SGHRS and CDR2 is YFSETQ in the germline V gene. V lost 0 bases to trimming and J lost 2 bases, with 9 bases between them. The CDR3 is made up of 14 amino acids. Here the CDR3 DNA reads TGCGCCAGCAGCTTGGCCCCGAGGGCCTACGAGCAGTACTTC. Translating gives CASSLAPRAYEQYF.

The rearrangement joins TRBV19 to TRBJ1-5; no firm D call. V dropped 2 bases and J dropped 0 bases, with 8 bases sitting between them. CDR3 length equals 15 residues. Germline-derived CDR1 and CDR2 are LNHDA and SQIVND (reference sequence). CDR3: CASSINSYSNQPQHF. The CDR3 nucleotides read TGTGCCAGTAGTATAAACAGCTATAGCAATCAGCCCCAGCATTTT.

This chain joins TRBV30 and TRBJ2-7; a weak D match, TRBD2 (6 bases). The CDR3 has 13 amino acids. The germline V and J ends were trimmed by 5 bases and 7 bases, with 18 bases remaining between them. Germline V lookup: CDR1 GTSNPN, CDR2 SVGIG (reference sequence). CDR3 amino acids: CAWGTSGVGEQYF. The CDR3 nucleotides are TGTGCCTGGGGAACTTCGGGGGTGGGTGAGCAGTACTTC.

The chain uses TRBV18 and TRBJ2-5; possible D gene TRBD1, 5 bases. Trimming shortened V by 2 bases and J by 0 bases, and 10 bases separated the two germline ends. CDR3 length equals 15 residues. CDR1 is KGHSH, CDR2 LQKENI, per germline. The CDR3 sequence is CASSPRGTYQETQYF. CDR3 bases: TGTGCCAGCTCACCAAGGGGAACGTACCAAGAGACCCAGTACTTC.

This clone showed up just a few times. The DNA is left out, because the CDR3 cannot be placed on it with certainty; the CDR3 is given as TCRdb lists it. The chain carries TRBV5-5 and TRBJ1-1; the table's D gene call, TRBD1, was not cross checked with the DNA. The germline CDR1 and CDR2 sequences are SGHKS and YYEKEE (reference sequence). Inclusive of both ends, the CDR3 amounts to 15 amino acids. CDR3 sequence reads: CASTFGPGALPEAFF.

This chain connects TRBV11-1 to TRBJ1-4; D may be TRBD1 (6 bases). V lost 1 base and J lost 6, with 12 bases in between. The CDR3 length is 15 residues. Per the germline V gene, CDR1 is SGHAT and CDR2 is FQDESV (reference sequence). Written as DNA, the CDR3 is TGTGCCAGCAGCTTAGGCCGGGACATCGATGAAAAACTGTTTTTT. Translated: CASSLGRDIDEKLFF.

The CDR3 protein is CASSEGGVVGEKLFF. The CDR3 nucleotides are TGTGCCAGCAGTGAGGGGGGGGTCGTAGGAGAAAAACTGTTTTTT. The V and J genes are TRBV6-1 and TRBJ1-4, with D tentatively TRBD1 (5 bases). Germline V CDR1 and CDR2: MNHNS, SASEGT. V lost 3 bases to trimming and J lost 8 bases, with 16 bases between them. The CDR3 covers 15 residues.

The V call is TRBV5-1, the J call TRBJ1-1; 9 nucleotides match TRBD1. V was pared by 2 bases and J by 3 bases, with 5 bases of the junction left unmatched. CDR3 size: 15 residues. Germline V CDR1 and CDR2: SGHRS, YFSETQ. CDR3 DNA: TGCGCCAGCAGCTTACAGGGGGCAGAATACACTGAAGCTTTCTTT. It is translated as CASSLQGAEYTEAFF. The variable domain in full, completed from reference TRBV5-1 and TRBJ1-1, reads KAGVTQTPRYLIKTRGQQVTLSCSPISGHRSVSWYQQTPGQGLQFLFEYFSETQRNKGNFPGRFSGRQFSNSRSEMNVSTLELGDSALYLCASSLQGAEYTEAFFGQGTRLTVV.

The CDR3 here is CASSLAPLSGGVNEQFF. In DNA, the CDR3 is TGTGCCAGCAGCTTAGCCCCTTTGTCGGGGGGGGTCAATGAGCAGTTCTTC. The chain carries TRBV11-2 and TRBJ2-1; 8 nucleotides agree with TRBD2. The J segment lost 6 bases and the V segment lost 1 base, leaving 11 bases of the junction unmatched. Germline V gene lookup returns CDR1 SGHAT and CDR2 FQNNGV. This CDR3 has 17 residues.

This clone was counted between two and nine times. The gene calls are TRBV6-5 and TRBJ2-5, with 8 bases identical to TRBD1. J gave up 3 bases and V 2 bases, and 2 bases lay outside the gene matches. The V gene's germline CDR1 is MNHEY and CDR2 SVGAGI. The CDR3 totals 14 residues. In DNA form, the CDR3 reads TGTGCCAGCAGTTACGGGACAGGAGAAGAGACCCAGTACTTC. Encoded protein: CASSYGTGEETQYF.

The chain has TRBV28 and TRBJ1-5; 9 nucleotides match TRBD1. The germline CDR1 and CDR2 sequences are MDHEN and SYDVKM. Trimming took 5 bases from V and 0 from J; bases not matched to a gene: 14. The CDR3 is 19 amino acids. CDR3 residues: CASSLKRDREIYSNQPQHF. The CDR3 DNA is TGTGCCAGCAGTCTAAAACGGGACAGGGAGATATATAGCAATCAGCCCCAGCATTTT.

The rearrangement uses TRBV6-5 and TRBJ1-2; 7 bases align to TRBD1. V trimming: 6 bases; J trimming: 8 bases; junction bases outside the gene matches: 15. CDR3 length: 15 residues. The V gene's germline CDR1 is MNHEY and CDR2 SVGAGI. The DNA of the CDR3 is TGTGCCAGCAGCATAACTTTGGACAGGTTTAACGGCTACACCTTC. As protein: CASSITLDRFNGYTF.

The rearrangement joins TRBV28 to TRBJ2-7; D unresolved. From germline, CDR1 is MDHEN and CDR2 SYDVKM. CDR3 length: 11 residues. V shed 3 bases and J shed 7 bases, with 7 bases lying between them. DNA of the CDR3: TGTGCCAGCAGTTTGATGAGAGAGCAGTACTTC. Translation: CASSLMREQYF. The full variable domain, rest sourced from reference TRBV28 and TRBJ2-7, is DVKVTQSSRYLVKRTGEKVFLECVQDMDHENMFWYRQDPGLGLRLIYFSYDVKMKEKGDIPEGYSVSREKKERFSLILESASTNQTSMYLCASSLMREQYFGPGTRLTVT.